The T cell receptor beta chain under discussion was sequenced for a study of T cell changes during pregnancy in multiple sclerosis. Only in-frame clones appear in the TCRdb table, and some are missing; sequencing was by immunoSEQ multiplex PCR. The table includes over 30,000 clones, around 93% detected once. In germline, CDR1 is SGHTA, CDR2 FQGTGA. CDR3 size: 15 residues. After removal of 5 bases from V and 4 bases from J, the junction contained 5 bases not matched to a gene. The chain employs TRBV7-3 and TRBJ2-2, with 9 bases identical to TRBD2. The specimen comprised CD4+ T cells from peripheral blood mononuclear cells, sampled in the third trimester of pregnancy. The sequence was collected from a female donor in good health, enrolled as a control in a pregnancy study. CDR3 in amino acids: CASSQGLASTGELFF. CDR3 in DNA: TGTGCCAGCAGCCAGGGACTAGCTAGCACCGGGGAGCTGTTTTTT.